This TCR beta chain was identified during a study of immunodeficiency (dated 2019 in TCRdb). In terms of the full investigation: The repertoires were analyzed to search for VDJ recombination defects and oligoclonality. Study-level results and caveats: In the entropy comparisons of patients versus healthy controls, patients were shown as n=3 (open circles), and an effect on thymic development was only suggested as possible. V-J pairing and productive entropy in CD4+ T cells appeared similar in patients and controls. Severe oligoclonality, as judged by top-100 and total clonotype frequencies, was observed in patient CD8+ T cells but not in patient CD4+ T cells.

Genomic DNA was extracted with the QIAamp DNA Blood Mini Kit and sent for immunoSEQ repertoire analysis. CDR3 regions were amplified by multiplex PCR from a standard quantity of genomic DNA template. An Illumina platform was used to sequence the PCR products. Per the authors' processing: Alignment of sequences to a reference was performed, and V, D and J gene definitions were taken from IMGT. A nearest-neighbor clustering algorithm merged closely related sequences to remove PCR and sequencing errors. V, D and J usage in productive unique and total sequences was analyzed using ImmunoSEQ Analyzer tools and R version 3.6.1. The source is immuneACCESS, and TCRdb retained only in-frame sequences with V and J called. Part of the clones is not carried over; for the studies checked, unresolved V genes explain less than half of this, and the remainder is unexplained. V and J calls and clone size are those listed in that table; D and trimming were worked out from the DNA. In this sample the table shows fewer than 950 clones, 90% of which occur a single time. The leading ten clones occupy 1.9% of the sample.

Remarks on this clone: The clone's antigen remains unknown. No qualities accompany the bases; no much larger clone lies one base away.

Before TCR sequencing, CD3+CD4+ T cells were sorted from fresh PBMCs. The germline V gene supplies CDR1 SNHLY and CDR2 FYNNEI. V is cut by 6 bases and J by 12 bases, and the space between the germline ends is 15 bases. The cysteine opens and the phenylalanine closes a CDR3 of 12 amino acids. Only CDR3 DNA is held: 36 bases, read in frame from base 1. Sequencing was performed on CD4+ T cells from blood. This clonotype originated in a human donor in good health. The rearranged segments are TRBV2 and TRBJ2-1; the D gene is perhaps TRBD2, from 6 matching bases. The CDR3 here reads CASSTSQLRQFF. The sequenced DNA is TGTGCCAGCAGCACTAGCCAGTTGAGGCAGTTCTTC.